This record concerns one T cell receptor beta chain sequence. Time point of the sample: after dendritic cell vaccination, including at tumor progression/relapse. This sample was included in a study of glioma-infiltrating T cells after dendritic cell vaccination. Germline V gene data show CDR1 as SEHNR and CDR2 as FQNEAQ (reference sequence). The V gene lost 1 base and the J gene lost 2 bases, with 14 bases spanning the gap. CDR3 size: 16 residues. Profiling relied on immunoSEQ multiplex PCR, and the TCRdb table lists in-frame clones only, not all of them. The sample lists roughly 85,000 clones, 85% seen once, with 8.5% in the top ten.

Sequenced here: blood, sampled after dendritic cell vaccination. The receptor's source is a human donor with glioblastoma. The rearrangement joins TRBV7-9 to TRBJ1-1, with D unresolved. The DNA of the CDR3 is TGTGCCAGCAGCTTAGAGTTGGCAGTCTCCAACACTGAAGCTTTCTTT. Amino acid sequence: CASSLELAVSNTEAFF.